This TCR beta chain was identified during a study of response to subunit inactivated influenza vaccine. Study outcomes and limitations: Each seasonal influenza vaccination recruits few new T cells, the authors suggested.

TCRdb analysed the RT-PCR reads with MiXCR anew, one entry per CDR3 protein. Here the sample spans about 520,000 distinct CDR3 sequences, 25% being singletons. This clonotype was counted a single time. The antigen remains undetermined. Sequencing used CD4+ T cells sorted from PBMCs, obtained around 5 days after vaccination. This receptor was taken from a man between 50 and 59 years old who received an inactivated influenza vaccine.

The CDR3 loop is CAWSSGSAAGELFF. In DNA, the CDR3 is TGTGCCTGGAGTAGCGGGAGTGCCGCCGGGGAGCTGTTTTTT. The V gene is TRBV30, the J gene TRBJ2-2; 8 nucleotides align to TRBD2. Germline-derived CDR1 and CDR2 are GTSNPN and SVGIG (reference sequence). J gave up 6 bases and V 2 bases, and 5 bases lay outside the gene matches. This CDR3 comprises 14 residues. The complete variable domain, with remaining parts taken from reference TRBV30 and TRBJ2-2, reads SQTIHQWPATLVQPVGSPLSLECTVEGTSNPNLYWYRQAAGRGLQLLFYSVGIGQISSEVPQNLSASRPQDRQFILSSKKLLLSDSGFYLCAWSSGSAAGELFFGEGSRLTVL.